What follows are 27 T cell receptor beta chains derived from one specimen sequenced in a study of CD8+ T cells in alopecia areata. Treatment denoted: oral pan-JAK inhibitor, 5-10 mg twice daily. Sequencing relied on a cDNA template that was reverse transcribed from extracted RNA. Clones were read by immunoSEQ multiplex PCR, and TCRdb kept only the in-frame ones, dropping some. Of hundreds of thousands of clones detected, roughly 63% appear once; the ten largest clones hold 0.9% to 0.95%. Source: CD4+ T cells sorted from blood, taken at week 52, from a patient treated with tofacitinib. Receptors were obtained from a human donor with alopecia areata.

The gene calls are TRBV11-2 and TRBJ1-4, with D unresolved. V lost 5 bases and J 5 bases, leaving 9 bases between the germline ends. The CDR3 is 13 residues long. Per germline, CDR1 SGHAT and CDR2 FQNNGV. The CDR3 DNA reads TGTGCCAGCAGCCGCCTTCGGAATGAAAAACTGTTTTTT. Translating it yields CASSRLRNEKLFF.

The chain joins TRBV7-3 to TRBJ2-5; either TRBD1 or TRBD2 may supply D (7 bases each). There are 15 residues in the CDR3. Germline CDR1 reads SGHTA; CDR2 reads FQGTGA. Between the trimmed V and J ends, which lost 3 bases and 2 bases, there was a span of 13 bases. The CDR3 is CASSFQGGMQETQYF. The DNA for the CDR3 is TGTGCCAGCAGCTTCCAGGGGGGGATGCAAGAGACCCAGTACTTC.

J is TRBJ2-7 and V is TRBV7-2; D is unclear. V lost 0 bases, J lost 7 bases, and 7 bases lay in between. This CDR3 has 12 residues. From germline, CDR1 is SGHTA and CDR2 FQGNSA. DNA of the CDR3: TGTGCCAGCAGCTTAGCCGGCGGTGAGCAGTACTTC. It specifies CASSLAGGEQYF.

J is TRBJ1-1 and V is TRBV29-1; no firm D call. Trimming stripped 7 bases from V and 7 bases from J, with 10 bases between. Germline V CDR1 and CDR2: SQVTM, ANQGSEA. This CDR3 comprises 10 residues. DNA of the CDR3: TGCAGCGGTGGGGTGGGTGAAGCTTTCTTT. Protein product: CSGGVGEAFF.

This clone has a handful of counts. The gene calls are TRBV29-1 and TRBJ2-1, with D possibly matching TRBD2 (7 bases). CDR3 size: 13 residues. Trimming removed 7 bases at V and 6 bases at J, with 16 bases between. Germline V gene lookup returns CDR1 SQVTM and CDR2 ANQGSEA. DNA for the CDR3: TGCAGCGCCGGGACGGGGGGCACCAATGAGCAGTTCTTC. Residues: CSAGTGGTNEQFF.

V gene TRBV2 combines with J gene TRBJ2-5; D is possibly TRBD2 (5 bases). Trimming pared 2 bases from V and 2 bases from J, leaving 18 bases between. This CDR3 is built from 17 residues. From germline, CDR1 is SNHLY and CDR2 FYNNEI. The CDR3 spells CASSETPPLRAQETQYF. In nucleotides, the CDR3 is TGTGCCAGCAGTGAAACTCCCCCTTTGAGGGCACAAGAGACCCAGTACTTC.

There are a few counts of this clone. The rearrangement joins TRBV27 to TRBJ1-1, with D hard to call. V was trimmed by 4 bases and J by 4 bases, leaving 10 bases between them. Looked up from germline, CDR1 is MNHEY and CDR2 is SMNVEV (reference sequence). The CDR3 runs 13 residues. The CDR3 nucleotides read TGTGCCAGCAGTTCCTCTATGGGCACTGAAGCTTTCTTT. Translated, it gives CASSSSMGTEAFF.

This chain links TRBV5-6 with TRBJ2-1; tentatively, D is TRBD1 or TRBD2 (5 bases each). CDR1 is SGHDT and CDR2 is YYEEEE in the germline V gene. The CDR3 runs to 14 residues. V dropped 0 bases and J dropped 9 bases, with 13 bases sitting between them. CDR3 in amino acids: CASSLGQPRAEQFF. DNA of the CDR3: TGTGCCAGCAGCTTGGGACAGCCGCGGGCTGAGCAGTTCTTC.

This clone was found a few times. The chain combines TRBV2 with TRBJ2-3; possibly TRBD2 for D (6 bases). This CDR3 comprises 14 residues. Germline CDR1 reads SNHLY; CDR2 reads FYNNEI. Trimming shortened V by 2 bases and J by 1 base, and 7 bases separated the two germline ends. The DNA for the CDR3 is TGTGCCAGCAGTGAACCTAGCGGCACAGATACGCAGTATTTT. It codes for CASSEPSGTDTQYF.

This clone has only one observation. The rearrangement uses TRBV30 and TRBJ1-5; weak D call: TRBD1 (5 bases). Germline CDR1 and CDR2: GTSNPN and SVGIG (reference sequence). The ends were cut back, 2 bases at V and 2 bases at J, with 16 bases in the middle. The CDR3 runs to 16 residues. Written as DNA, the CDR3 is TGTGCCTGGAGTTTCTGGGGGGTAGGAGGCAATCAGCCCCAGCATTTT. Translating gives CAWSFWGVGGNQPQHF. The variable domain in full, with the rest retrieved from reference TRBV30 and TRBJ1-5, is SQTIHQWPATLVQPVGSPLSLECTVEGTSNPNLYWYRQAAGRGLQLLFYSVGIGQISSEVPQNLSASRPQDRQFILSSKKLLLSDSGFYLCAWSFWGVGGNQPQHFGDGTRLSIL.

The chain links TRBV25-1 to TRBJ1-3; D unresolved. The CDR3 is made up of 12 amino acids. From germline, CDR1 is MGHDK and CDR2 SYGVNS. The V end was cut by 4 bases, the J end by 6 bases, with 7 bases between. The CDR3 loop reads CASSGAKNTIYF. CDR3 sequence (DNA): TGTGCCAGCAGTGGGGCAAAAAACACCATATATTTT.

The V gene is TRBV7-9, the J gene TRBJ2-5; D might be TRBD1 or TRBD2, each matching 5 bases. The CDR3 is 15 amino acids. CDR1 and CDR2 (germline): SEHNR, FQNEAQ (reference sequence). V was trimmed by 1 base and J by 4 bases, leaving 13 bases between them. CDR3 nucleotides: TGTGCCAGCAGCTTAGGGATTACAGGAGGAGAGACCCAGTACTTC. Amino acids: CASSLGITGGETQYF.

This clone was picked up one time. V gene TRBV5-4 combines with J gene TRBJ2-3, with D possibly TRBD2 on 6 matching bases. Trimming left V 3 bases short and J 4 bases short, with 15 bases between. Germline values: CDR1 SGHNT, CDR2 YYREEE (reference sequence). This CDR3 contains 15 residues. The chain's CDR3 is CASSWGGVVADTQYF. The DNA of the CDR3 is TGTGCCAGCAGCTGGGGCGGGGTGGTAGCAGATACGCAGTATTTT.

Notes on this clone: The identical CDR3 is also encoded by other nucleotide sequences in the sample. CDR3 in amino acids: CASSPTGVGGYTF. Written as DNA, the CDR3 is TGTGCCAGCAGCCCGACAGGGGTAGGTGGCTACACCTTC. The V gene is TRBV6-5, the J gene TRBJ1-2; 8 bases fit TRBD1. With V trimmed by 6 bases and J by 7 bases, 7 bases remained unmatched. Per the germline V gene, CDR1 is MNHEY and CDR2 is SVGAGI. This CDR3 has 13 residues.

V usage is TRBV30 and J usage is TRBJ1-3; D is undetermined. CDR1 is GTSNPN, CDR2 SVGIG, per germline (reference sequence). The CDR3 runs 13 residues. The germline V and J ends were trimmed by 0 bases and 4 bases, with 7 bases remaining between them. The chain's CDR3 is CAWSVVRGNTIYF. CDR3 nucleotide sequence: TGTGCCTGGAGTGTAGTCAGGGGAAACACCATATATTTT. Full variable domain (outside the CDR3, taken from reference TRBV30 and TRBJ1-3): SQTIHQWPATLVQPVGSPLSLECTVEGTSNPNLYWYRQAAGRGLQLLFYSVGIGQISSEVPQNLSASRPQDRQFILSSKKLLLSDSGFYLCAWSVVRGNTIYFGEGSWLTVV.

This clone showed up just once. The rearrangement uses TRBV5-1 and TRBJ2-1, with 8 positions matching TRBD1. The CDR3 length is 16 residues. Trimming took 0 bases from V and 0 from J; bases not matched to a gene: 2. CDR1 is SGHRS, CDR2 YFSETQ, per germline. For the CDR3, the DNA is TGCGCCAGCAGCTTGGGCACAGGGGGCTCCTACAATGAGCAGTTCTTC. This gives the protein CASSLGTGGSYNEQFF.

The V gene is TRBV10-3, the J gene TRBJ2-3; 7 bases match TRBD2. Trimming removed 4 bases from V and 2 bases from J; junction bases left unmatched: 6. Germline loops: CDR1 ENHRY, CDR2 SYGVKD. This CDR3 is 15 amino acids long. CDR3 in amino acids: CAISVWRGTTDTQYF. For the CDR3, the DNA is TGTGCCATCAGTGTTTGGCGGGGGACCACAGATACGCAGTATTTT.

The chain combines TRBV7-9 with TRBJ2-6, with D tentatively TRBD1 (5 bases). The CDR3 spans 17 residues. Germline loops: CDR1 SEHNR, CDR2 FQNEAQ (reference sequence). Trimming took off 4 bases at V and 0 bases at J, with 13 bases between the two ends. In DNA, the CDR3 is TGTGCCAGCAGCTCCTTTACAGGCTCCTCTGGGGCCAACGTCCTGACTTTC. It encodes CASSSFTGSSGANVLTF.

The chain is built from TRBV4-2 and TRBJ2-3; 12 bases line up with TRBD2. The junction had 9 bases not matched to a gene; V was cut back by 3 bases and J by 5 bases. Germline assignment: CDR1 LGHNA and CDR2 YNFKEQ. This CDR3 region has 17 residues. CDR3 bases: TGTGCCAGCAGCCAGGCAGCTAGCGGGGGGGCCGGAGATACGCAGTATTTT. Residues: CASSQAASGGAGDTQYF.

This clone has only a few counts. The J gene is TRBJ2-7, the V gene TRBV30; 8 bases are shared with TRBD1. Trimming at V came to 4 bases and at J to 2 bases, leaving 10 bases not matched to a gene. Germline values: CDR1 GTSNPN, CDR2 SVGIG (reference sequence). The CDR3 extends over 15 amino acids. CDR3 nucleotides: TGTGCCTGGACCGAGTCCGGGACAGGAGCCTACGAGCAGTACTTC. This codes for CAWTESGTGAYEQYF.

This chain links TRBV10-3 with TRBJ2-7; D is unclear. V shed 2 bases and J shed 3 bases, with 11 bases lying between them. Germline V CDR1 and CDR2: ENHRY, SYGVKD. The CDR3 is made up of 14 amino acids. The DNA for the CDR3 is TGTGCCATCAGTGAGCCTCTAGGGAACTACGAGCAGTACTTC. Encoded protein: CAISEPLGNYEQYF.

Remarks on this clone: A junction end diverges from the germline sequence, so it may reflect a read error. This CDR3 reads CARSVLGAAGELFF. CDR3 DNA sequence: TGTGCCCGGAGTGTACTCGGGGCAGCCGGGGAGCTGTTTTTT. The chain employs TRBV30 and TRBJ2-2, with D possibly being TRBD1 or TRBD2 (5 bases each). The CDR3 has 14 residues. Per the germline V gene, CDR1 is GTSNPN and CDR2 is SVGIG (reference sequence).

Worth noting for this clone: The same CDR3 also results from other DNA sequences found in this sample. This chain joins TRBV30 and TRBJ1-1, with D uncertain. The V gene's germline CDR1 is GTSNPN and CDR2 SVGIG (reference sequence). Trimming left V 0 bases short and J 1 base short, with 6 bases between. The CDR3 covers 13 residues. The DNA for the CDR3 is TGTGCCTGGAGTGTAAGGGCGAACACTGAAGCTTTCTTT. Translated, it gives CAWSVRANTEAFF. Supplemented by reference TRBV30 and TRBJ1-1, the full variable domain reads SQTIHQWPATLVQPVGSPLSLECTVEGTSNPNLYWYRQAAGRGLQLLFYSVGIGQISSEVPQNLSASRPQDRQFILSSKKLLLSDSGFYLCAWSVRANTEAFFGQGTRLTVV.

This clone was counted a single time. The CDR3, as DNA: TGTGCCAGCAGTGATAGGGCAGTCTCCTACGAGCAGTACTTC. This encodes CASSDRAVSYEQYF. V gene TRBV2 combines with J gene TRBJ2-7; D is unclear. Germline CDR1 is SNHLY and CDR2 is FYNNEI. The CDR3 is 14 amino acids. Trimming pared 3 bases from V and 0 bases from J, leaving 9 bases between.

The V and J genes are TRBV4-2 and TRBJ1-1, with D possibly TRBD1 on 6 matching bases. CDR1 is LGHNA, CDR2 YNFKEQ, per germline. The CDR3 loop spans 15 amino acids. Trimming removed 7 bases at V and 6 bases at J, with 21 bases between. The CDR3 reads CASTPATDRSAEAFF. DNA for the CDR3: TGTGCCAGCACCCCTGCTACTGACAGGTCGGCTGAAGCTTTCTTT.

This clone was counted between two and nine times. The V call is TRBV6-5, the J call TRBJ1-1; no reliable D call. V was trimmed by 0 bases and J by 1 base, leaving 9 bases between them. Germline V gene data show CDR1 as MNHEY and CDR2 as SVGAGI. This CDR3 contains 15 residues. In DNA, the CDR3 is TGTGCCAGCAGTTACTCGGAACTCACGAACACTGAAGCTTTCTTT. Encoded protein: CASSYSELTNTEAFF.

The chain is built from TRBV30 and TRBJ2-1, with 7 bases lining up with TRBD2. The CDR3 is made up of 14 amino acids. Per the germline V gene, CDR1 is GTSNPN and CDR2 is SVGIG (reference sequence). J was trimmed by 0 bases and V by 6 bases; bases with no gene match: 5. The chain's CDR3 is CACSGRGSYNEQFF. CDR3 in DNA: TGTGCCTGTAGCGGGCGGGGCTCCTACAATGAGCAGTTCTTC.